This TCR beta chain was sequenced during a study of cytomegalovirus exposure and HLA in healthy donors. Study-level background: Drawn from HLA-typed donors, 83 million or so unique TCRs were held in an early data release.

J was trimmed by 0 bases and V by 3 bases; bases with no gene match: 7. The CDR3 sequence is 15 residues long. CDR1 is GTSNPN and CDR2 is SVGIG in the germline V gene (reference sequence). 13 Jbeta primers and 60 Vbeta primers were used for the PCR. The repertoire was sequenced with immunoSEQ multiplex PCR; TCRdb's copy has only in-frame clones and lacks some. The table has about 59,000 clones, 83% seen once; the top ten hold under 2%. Input material: PBMCs. The TCR sequence derives from a human donor in good health. This chain joins TRBV30 and TRBJ2-7; 8 positions match TRBD1. In nucleotides, the CDR3 is TGTGCCTGGAGGTTAGACAGGGGTAGCTCCTACGAGCAGTACTTC. As protein: CAWRLDRGSSYEQYF.